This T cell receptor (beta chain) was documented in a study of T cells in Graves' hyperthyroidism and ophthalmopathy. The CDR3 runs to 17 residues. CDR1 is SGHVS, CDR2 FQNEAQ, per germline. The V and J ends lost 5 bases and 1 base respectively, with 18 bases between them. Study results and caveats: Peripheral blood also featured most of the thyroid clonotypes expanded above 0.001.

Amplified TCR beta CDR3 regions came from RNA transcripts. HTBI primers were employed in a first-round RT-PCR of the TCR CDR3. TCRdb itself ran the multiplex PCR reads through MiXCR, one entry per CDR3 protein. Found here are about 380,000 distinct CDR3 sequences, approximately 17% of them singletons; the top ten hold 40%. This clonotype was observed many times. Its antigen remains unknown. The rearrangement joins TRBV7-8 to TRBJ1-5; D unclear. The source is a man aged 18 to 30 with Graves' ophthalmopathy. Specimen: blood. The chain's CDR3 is CASSPNGGMGSNQPQHF. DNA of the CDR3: TGTGCCAGCAGCCCTAATGGCGGGATGGGAAGCAATCAGCCCCAGCATTTT.